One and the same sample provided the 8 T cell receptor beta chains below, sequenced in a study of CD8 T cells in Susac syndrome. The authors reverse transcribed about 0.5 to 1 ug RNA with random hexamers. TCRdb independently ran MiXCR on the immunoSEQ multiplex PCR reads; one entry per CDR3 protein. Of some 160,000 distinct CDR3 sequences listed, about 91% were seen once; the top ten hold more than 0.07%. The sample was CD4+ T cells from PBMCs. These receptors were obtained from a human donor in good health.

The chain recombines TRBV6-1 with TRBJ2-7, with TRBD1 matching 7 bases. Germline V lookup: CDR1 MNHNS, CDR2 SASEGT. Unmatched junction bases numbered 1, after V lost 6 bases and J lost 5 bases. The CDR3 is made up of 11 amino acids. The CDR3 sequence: CASSDRDEQYF. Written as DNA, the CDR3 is TGTGCCAGCAGCGACAGGGACGAGCAGTACTTC.

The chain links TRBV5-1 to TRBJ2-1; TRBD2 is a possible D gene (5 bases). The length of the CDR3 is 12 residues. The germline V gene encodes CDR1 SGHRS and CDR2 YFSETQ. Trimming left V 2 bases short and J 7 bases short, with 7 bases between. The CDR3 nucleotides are TGCGCCAGCAGCTTCACTAGTAATGAGCAGTTCTTC. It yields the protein CASSFTSNEQFF.

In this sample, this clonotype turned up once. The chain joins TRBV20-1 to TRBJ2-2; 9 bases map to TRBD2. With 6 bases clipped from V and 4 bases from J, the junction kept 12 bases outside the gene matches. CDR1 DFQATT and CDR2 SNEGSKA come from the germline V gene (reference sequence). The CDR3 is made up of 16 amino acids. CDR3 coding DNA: TGCAGTGCGAAAGCGGGGGGCCGTGAGCTCACCGGGGAGCTGTTTTTT. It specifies CSAKAGGRELTGELFF.

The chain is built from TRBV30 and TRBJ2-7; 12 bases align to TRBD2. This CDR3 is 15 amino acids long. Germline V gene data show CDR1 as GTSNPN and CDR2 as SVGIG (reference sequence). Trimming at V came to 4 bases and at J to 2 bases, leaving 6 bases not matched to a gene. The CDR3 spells CAWTRLAGDTYEQYF. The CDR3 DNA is TGTGCCTGGACCAGACTAGCGGGAGACACCTACGAGCAGTACTTC.

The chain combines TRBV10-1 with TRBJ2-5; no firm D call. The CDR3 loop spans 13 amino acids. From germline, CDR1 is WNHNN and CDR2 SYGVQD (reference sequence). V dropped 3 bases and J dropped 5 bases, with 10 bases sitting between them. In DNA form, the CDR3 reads TGCGCCAGCAGTGACTTTGGCCGGGAGACCCAGTACTTC. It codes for CASSDFGRETQYF.

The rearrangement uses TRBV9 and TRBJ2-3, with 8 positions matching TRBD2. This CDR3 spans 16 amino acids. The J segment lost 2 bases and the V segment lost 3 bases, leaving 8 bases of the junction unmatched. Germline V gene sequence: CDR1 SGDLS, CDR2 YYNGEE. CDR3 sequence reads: CASSAKSGGLTDTQYF. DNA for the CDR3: TGTGCCAGCAGCGCCAAAAGCGGGGGCCTCACAGATACGCAGTATTTT.

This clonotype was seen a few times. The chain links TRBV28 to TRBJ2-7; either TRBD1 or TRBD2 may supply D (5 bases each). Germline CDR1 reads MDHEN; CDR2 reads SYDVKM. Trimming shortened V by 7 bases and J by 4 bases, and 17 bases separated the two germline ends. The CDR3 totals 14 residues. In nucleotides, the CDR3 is TGTGCCAGCAACCACCGGGGCGGAAGGTACGAGCAGTACTTC. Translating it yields CASNHRGGRYEQYF. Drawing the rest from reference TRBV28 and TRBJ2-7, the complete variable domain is DVKVTQSSRYLVKRTGEKVFLECVQDMDHENMFWYRQDPGLGLRLIYFSYDVKMKEKGDIPEGYSVSREKKERFSLILESASTNQTSMYLCASNHRGGRYEQYFGPGTRLTVT.

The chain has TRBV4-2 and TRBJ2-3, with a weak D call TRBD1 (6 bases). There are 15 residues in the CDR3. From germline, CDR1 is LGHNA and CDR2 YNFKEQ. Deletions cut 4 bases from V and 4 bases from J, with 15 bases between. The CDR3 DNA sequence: TGTGCCAGCAGCCGAGGGGGTGAAAGGGCAGATACGCAGTATTTT. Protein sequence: CASSRGGERADTQYF.